This T cell receptor beta chain is from a study of CD8 T cells in Susac syndrome. Germline V gives CDR1 SQVTM, CDR2 ANQGSEA. This CDR3 is built from 15 residues. V shed 0 bases and J shed 2 bases, with 13 bases lying between them. This clonotype has only one observation. FACS enriched CD8+ TEMRA cells, while bulk CD8+ and CD4+ were negatively isolated. Random hexamers were used to reverse transcribe an amount of about 0.45 to 1 ug RNA. One entry per CDR3 protein, called by TCRdb with MiXCR from the immunoSEQ multiplex PCR reads. The sample holds about 83,000 distinct CDR3 sequences, roughly 96% seen once.

The sequence derives from a human donor with Susac syndrome. Sequencing was performed on CD8+ T cells from PBMCs. V usage is TRBV29-1 and J usage is TRBJ1-2; D ambiguous. CDR3 in amino acids: CSVEEVRRLNYGYTF. Here the CDR3 DNA reads TGCAGCGTTGAAGAGGTGAGGCGCCTCAACTATGGCTACACCTTC.